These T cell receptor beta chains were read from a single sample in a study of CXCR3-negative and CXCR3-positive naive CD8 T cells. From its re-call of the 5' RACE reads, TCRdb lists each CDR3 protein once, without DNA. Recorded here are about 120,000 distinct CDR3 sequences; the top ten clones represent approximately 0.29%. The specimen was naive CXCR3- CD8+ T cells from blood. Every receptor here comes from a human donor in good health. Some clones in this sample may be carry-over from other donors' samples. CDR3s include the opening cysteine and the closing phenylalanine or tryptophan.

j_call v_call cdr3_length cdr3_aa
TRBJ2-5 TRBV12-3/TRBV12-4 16 CASSFGGIRAQETQYF
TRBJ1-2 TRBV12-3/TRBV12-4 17 CASSLGGPTGFASGYTF
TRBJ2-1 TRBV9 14 CASNSGLAYNEQFF
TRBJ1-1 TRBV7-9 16 CASSSQTGVWVTEAFF
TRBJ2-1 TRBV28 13 CASSPELGGQQFF
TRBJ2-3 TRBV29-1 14 CSSDDSLGTDTQYF
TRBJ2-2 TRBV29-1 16 CSVETGTTANTGELFF
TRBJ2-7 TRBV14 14 CASSPLLTAYEQYF
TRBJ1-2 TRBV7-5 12 CISVPEGPGYTF
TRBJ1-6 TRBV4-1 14 CASSQWTENSPLHF
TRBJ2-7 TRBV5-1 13 CASSFGQPYEQYF
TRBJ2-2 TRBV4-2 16 CASSQDQTGSTGELFF
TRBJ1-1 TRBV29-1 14 CSGLGQEGDTEAFF
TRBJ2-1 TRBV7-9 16 CASSLPLTGGPNEQFF
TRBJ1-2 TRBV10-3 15 CAISDDPLSNYGYTF
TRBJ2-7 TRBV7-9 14 CASSVGTSAYEQYF
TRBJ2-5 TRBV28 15 CASRVAGEYQETQYF
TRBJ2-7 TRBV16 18 CASSLSPRGGQGGYEQYF